The rows below give T cell receptor beta chains drawn from one sample of a study of Graves' ophthalmopathy and Graves' hyperthyroidism. TCRdb called the multiplex PCR reads again in MiXCR, with one record for every CDR3 protein. The sample carries roughly 410,000 distinct CDR3 sequences, 15% to 17% recorded once. The specimen sequenced was peripheral blood. These receptor sequences come from a woman aged 18-29 years with stable Graves' hyperthyroidism. Both conserved end residues are part of each CDR3. The D gene is left open where the match is weak. The listing skips clone size in some rows; elsewhere it reads once, few, many or a size class.

V,D,size,J,DNA,CDR3
TRBV4-1,TRBD1,many,TRBJ1-3,TGCGCCAGCAGGCGCGTGGGAGGACAGGACAAAGGAAACACCATATATTTT,CASRRVGGQDKGNTIYF
TRBV6-1,.,.,TRBJ2-7,TGTGCCAGCACCCTTAACTCCTACGAGCAGTACTTC,CASTLNSYEQYF
TRBV24-1,TRBD1,many,TRBJ2-7,TGTGCCACCAGAGGACAGGGGTCCTACGAGCAGTACTTC,CATRGQGSYEQYF
TRBV7-2,.,many,TRBJ1-5,TGTGCCAGCAGCCTATTGGTGGATAGCAATCAGCCCCAGCATTTT,CASSLLVDSNQPQHF
TRBV5-1,.,many,TRBJ2-7,TGCGCCAGCAGCTACGATCCAGGGGTCCTGGACCCGTACTTC,CASSYDPGVLDPYF
TRBV12-3/TRBV12-4,.,many,TRBJ2-5,TGTGCCAGCAGACCGGCGGGGTCCGCCAAGGGGACCCAGTACTTC,CASRPAGSAKGTQYF
TRBV2,TRBD2,.,TRBJ2-2,TGTGCCAGCACCCGGTCTAGCGGGGGGAACACCGGGGAGCTGTTTTTT,CASTRSSGGNTGELFF
TRBV7-2,.,.,TRBJ1-1,TGTGCCAGCAGCTTAGTCGGGAGGTCTAACACTGTAGCTTTCTTT,CASSLVGRSNTVAFF
TRBV5-1,.,few,TRBJ1-5,TGCGCCAGCAGCTTGGAAGGCAGGGAAAGTCAGCCCCAGCATTTT,CASSLEGRESQPQHF
TRBV19,TRBD1,once,TRBJ2-5,TGTGCCAGTAGTATGAGGAAAGGGTTGGACAGGGCAAGGGGAGAGATCCAGTACTTC,CASSMRKGLDRARGEIQYF
TRBV6-2/TRBV6-3,.,many,TRBJ2-2,TGTGCCAGCAGTTACTATGTCGGAGCCCAAGCCGTGAACACCGGGGAGCTGTTTTTT,CASSYYVGAQAVNTGELFF